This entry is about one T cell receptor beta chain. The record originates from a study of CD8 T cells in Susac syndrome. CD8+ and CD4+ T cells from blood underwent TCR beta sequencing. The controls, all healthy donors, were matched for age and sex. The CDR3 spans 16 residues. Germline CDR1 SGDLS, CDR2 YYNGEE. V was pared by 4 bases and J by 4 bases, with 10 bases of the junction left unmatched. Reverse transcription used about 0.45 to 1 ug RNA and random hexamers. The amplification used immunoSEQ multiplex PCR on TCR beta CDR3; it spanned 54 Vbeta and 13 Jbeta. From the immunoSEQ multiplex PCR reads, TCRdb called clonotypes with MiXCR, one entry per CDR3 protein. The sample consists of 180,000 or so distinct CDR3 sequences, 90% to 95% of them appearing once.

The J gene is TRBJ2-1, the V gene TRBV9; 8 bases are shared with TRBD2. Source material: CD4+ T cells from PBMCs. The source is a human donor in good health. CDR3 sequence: CASSLSGTSSYNEQFF. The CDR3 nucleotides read TGTGCCAGCAGCCTCTCCGGGACTAGTTCTTACAATGAGCAGTTCTTC.